This T cell receptor (beta chain) was observed in a study of T cells after posttransplantation cyclophosphamide. Study-wide results and limits: Blood and skin or GI T cell repertoires showed limited TRB overlap. Donor-recipient repertoire similarity was low at 1-2 months, rising over year one. Recipient CMV seropositivity and CMV reactivation strongly tracked TRB clonality.

Remarks on this clone: What it recognizes is unknown.

Germline trimming cut 7 bases from V and 4 bases from J; bases unmatched to any gene: 8. The V gene's germline CDR1 is MNHEY and CDR2 SMNVEV (reference sequence). The CDR3 totals 14 residues. Clones were read by immunoSEQ multiplex PCR, and TCRdb kept only the in-frame ones, dropping some. The sample consists of some 52,000 clones, about 86% of them appearing once. This sequence originates from a man younger than 45 with a blood cancer, CMV-positive, and with a related stem cell donor. The sequencing input was PBMCs. V is TRBV27 and J is TRBJ1-2; TRBD1 matches 8 bases. The CDR3 here is CASKNGQGPYGYTF. The CDR3 nucleotides read TGTGCCAGCAAGAATGGACAGGGACCCTATGGCTACACCTTC.